These 4 T cell receptor beta chains were all obtained from the same sample, sequenced in a study of breast tumors, draining lymph nodes, adjacent tissues. Each CDR3 protein gets one entry after TCRdb re-called the multiplex PCR reads with MiXCR. Counted here are about 150,000 distinct CDR3 sequences, around a third occurring once; the ten biggest clones make up 2.3%. Axillary draining lymph nodes of breast cancer patients supplied the node samples. Sample: axillary lymph node tissue. Every receptor here comes from a female donor with breast cancer. Some clones in this sample may be carry-over from other donors' samples.

CDR3 DNA sequence: TGTGCCAGCAGCTTGGCCATCACGGTCTCTGAAGCTTTCTTT. Translated, it gives CASSLAITVSEAFF. This chain links TRBV5-6 with TRBJ1-1; unclear D gene. In germline, CDR1 is SGHDT, CDR2 YYEEEE. This CDR3 is built from 14 residues. Trimming took 0 bases from V and 6 from J, leaving 12 bases between them.

This chain joins TRBV4-1 and TRBJ1-6, with D perhaps TRBD1 (5 bases). Germline lookup yields CDR1 MGHRA and CDR2 YSYEKL. Trimming stripped 0 bases from V and 0 bases from J, with 12 bases between. The CDR3 is made up of 18 amino acids. The CDR3 DNA sequence: TGCGCCAGCAGCCAAGATTGGGCCGACAGCTCCTATAATTCACCCCTCCACTTT. The encoded protein is CASSQDWADSSYNSPLHF.

This clonotype came up many times. One end of the junction does not line up with germline, which may come from a read error. The V gene is TRBV20-1, the J gene TRBJ2-5; D unresolved. The CDR3 covers 11 residues. The germline V gene has CDR1 DFQATT and CDR2 SNEGSKA (reference sequence). CDR3 nucleotide sequence: TGCAGTGCTGCGACCCTGGAGACCCAGTCCTTC. Its translation: CSAATLETQSF.

This clonotype has at least ten counts. The rearrangement joins TRBV29-1 to TRBJ1-2; D unresolved. The germline CDR1 and CDR2 sequences are SQVTM and ANQGSEA. CDR3 size: 12 residues. Trimming took 4 bases from V and 2 from J, leaving 8 bases between them. The CDR3 protein is CSVVSQNYGYTF. The CDR3 DNA reads TGCAGCGTTGTTTCTCAGAACTATGGCTACACCTTC. Full variable domain (remainder filled in from reference TRBV29-1 and TRBJ1-2): SAVISQKPSRDICQRGTSLTIQCQVDSQVTMMFWYRQQPGQSLTLIATANQGSEATYESGFVIDKFPISRPNLTFSTLTVSNMSPEDSSIYLCSVVSQNYGYTFGSGTRLTVV.